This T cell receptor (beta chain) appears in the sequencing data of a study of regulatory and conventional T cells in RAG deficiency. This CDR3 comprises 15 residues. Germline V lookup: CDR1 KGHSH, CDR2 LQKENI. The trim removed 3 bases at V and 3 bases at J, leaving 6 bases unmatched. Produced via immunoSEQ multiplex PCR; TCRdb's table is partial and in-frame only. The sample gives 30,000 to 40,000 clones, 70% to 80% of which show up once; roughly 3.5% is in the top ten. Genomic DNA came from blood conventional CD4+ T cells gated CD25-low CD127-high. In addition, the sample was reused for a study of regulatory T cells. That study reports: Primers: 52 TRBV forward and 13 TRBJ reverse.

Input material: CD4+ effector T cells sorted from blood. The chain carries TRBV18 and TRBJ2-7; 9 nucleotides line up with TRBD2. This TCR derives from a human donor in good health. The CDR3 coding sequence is TGTGCCAGCTCACCCGGGACTAGCAGTTACTACGAGCAGTACTTC. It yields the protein CASSPGTSSYYEQYF.